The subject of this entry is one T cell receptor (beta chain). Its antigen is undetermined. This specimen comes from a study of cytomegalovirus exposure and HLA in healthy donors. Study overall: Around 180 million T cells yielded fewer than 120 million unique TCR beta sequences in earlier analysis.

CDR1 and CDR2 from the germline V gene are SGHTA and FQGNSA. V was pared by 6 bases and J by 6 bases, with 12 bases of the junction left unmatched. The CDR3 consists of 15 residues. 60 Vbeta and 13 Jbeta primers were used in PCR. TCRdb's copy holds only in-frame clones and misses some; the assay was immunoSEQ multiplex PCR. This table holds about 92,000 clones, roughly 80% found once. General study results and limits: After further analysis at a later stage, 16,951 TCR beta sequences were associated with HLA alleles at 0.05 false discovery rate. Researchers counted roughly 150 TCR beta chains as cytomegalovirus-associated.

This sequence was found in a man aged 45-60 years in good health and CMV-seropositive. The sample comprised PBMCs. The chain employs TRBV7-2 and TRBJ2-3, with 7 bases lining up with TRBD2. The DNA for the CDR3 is TGTGCCAGCAGGGGGAGCGGGGACCGCCGGGATACGCAGTATTTT. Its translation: CASRGSGDRRDTQYF.